Reported below is one T cell receptor (beta chain). The data are from a study of CD8+CD57+ T cells in acquired aplastic anemia. It was genomic DNA that served as the template for profiling TCR beta VDJ and CDR3. Via MiXCR, TCRdb re-called the reads, giving one row per CDR3 protein. The repertoire holds just over 200,000 distinct CDR3 sequences, with less than 75% as singletons. It was patients with CD8+CD57+ cell expansion by flow cytometry who were chosen for sequencing. Germline-derived CDR1 and CDR2 are SGDLS and YYNGEE. Trimming took off 0 bases at V and 5 bases at J, with 6 bases between the two ends. The CDR3 loop spans 13 amino acids.

Material: sorted CD4+, CD8+, or CD8+CD57+ T cells (not recorded which) from PBMCs. This sequence was found in a human donor with aplastic anemia. This rearrangement joins TRBV9 to TRBJ2-1; D unresolved. The CDR3 sequence is CASSVDIHNEQFF. CDR3 nucleotides: TGTGCCAGCAGCGTAGACATCCACAATGAGCAGTTCTTC. The complete variable domain, with remaining parts taken from reference TRBV9 and TRBJ2-1, reads DSGVTQTPKHLITATGQRVTLRCSPRSGDLSVYWYQQSLDQGLQFLIQYYNGEERAKGNILERFSAQQFPDLHSELNLSSLELGDSALYFCASSVDIHNEQFFGPGTRLTVL.